What follows are 8 T cell receptor beta chains derived from one specimen sequenced in a study of yellow fever vaccine responses in identical twins. TCRdb analysed the RT-PCR reads with MiXCR anew, one entry per CDR3 protein. The sample consists of nearly 11,000 distinct CDR3 sequences, around three quarters of them appearing once. The sample consisted of T cells from blood (PBMCs), unsorted or a sorted subset (not recorded which), taken before or after yellow fever vaccination (not recorded which). Receptors originate from a woman aged 18-29 years who received the yellow fever vaccine.

The chain has TRBV4-3 and TRBJ1-4; perhaps TRBD1 as D (6 bases). Trimming took 2 bases from V and 0 from J, leaving 10 bases between them. The CDR3 has 16 residues. Per the germline V gene, CDR1 is LGHNA and CDR2 is YSLEER. The CDR3 is CASSQSTGTTNEKLFF. The CDR3 region has the DNA TGCGCCAGCAGCCAATCAACAGGGACAACTAATGAAAAACTGTTTTTT.

In nucleotides, the CDR3 is TGTGCCAGCTCACTGACACCGGGACTACTCCCCTACGAGCAGTACTTC. This sequence encodes CASSLTPGLLPYEQYF. The gene calls are TRBV18 and TRBJ2-7; 7 bases are a match to TRBD2. The CDR3 runs 16 residues. The V gene's germline CDR1 is KGHSH and CDR2 LQKENI. J was trimmed by 2 bases and V by 4 bases; bases with no gene match: 11.

The CDR3 sequence: CSVVGVKEAFF. CDR3 nucleotides: TGCAGCGTTGTGGGGGTGAAGGAAGCTTTCTTT. This sequence joins TRBV29-1 and TRBJ1-1; possibly TRBD1 for D (5 bases). The CDR3 loop spans 11 amino acids. Trimming left V 4 bases short and J 8 bases short, with 11 bases between. CDR1 is SQVTM and CDR2 is ANQGSEA in the germline V gene. Supplemented by reference TRBV29-1 and TRBJ1-1, the full variable domain reads SAVISQKPSRDICQRGTSLTIQCQVDSQVTMMFWYRQQPGQSLTLIATANQGSEATYESGFVIDKFPISRPNLTFSTLTVSNMSPEDSSIYLCSVVGVKEAFFGQGTRLTVV.

This clonotype was found once. CDR3 region: CASSLAANYGYTF. CDR3 DNA sequence: TGTGCCAGCAGCTTAGCAGCGAACTATGGCTACACCTTC. The chain employs TRBV7-2 and TRBJ1-2; D not resolved. The germline CDR1 and CDR2 sequences are SGHTA and FQGNSA. Between the trimmed V and J ends, which lost 0 bases and 2 bases, there was a span of 4 bases. The CDR3 totals 13 residues.

The chain links TRBV11-1 to TRBJ1-1; no definite D call. The CDR3 has 15 residues. Germline lookup yields CDR1 SGHAT and CDR2 FQDESV (reference sequence). Trimming left V 0 bases short and J 1 base short, with 9 bases between. DNA for the CDR3: TGTGCCAGCAGCTTAGCGATGGACGGGAACACTGAAGCTTTCTTT. Its protein product is CASSLAMDGNTEAFF.

This clonotype was picked up one time. The chain couples TRBV15 to TRBJ1-4; TRBD1 aligns across 8 bases. CDR1 and CDR2 from the germline V gene are LNHNV and YYDKDF (reference sequence). The CDR3 runs 15 residues. The V gene end was trimmed by 6 bases and the J gene end by 4 bases; junction bases not matched to a gene: 7. For the CDR3, the DNA is TGTGCCACCAGTCGCCCGACAGGGGATAATGAAAAACTGTTTTTT. Protein: CATSRPTGDNEKLFF.

The CDR3 DNA reads as TGTGCCAGCAGCGTAGGAGAGGATTTCTATGGCTACACCTTC. It encodes CASSVGEDFYGYTF. This chain uses TRBV9 with TRBJ1-2; D gene unclear. The CDR3 is made up of 14 amino acids. From germline, CDR1 is SGDLS and CDR2 YYNGEE. Trimming removed 0 bases at V and 4 bases at J, with 10 bases between.

J is TRBJ2-5 and V is TRBV4-1; 9 bases align to TRBD1. V lost 3 bases and J lost 6; bases outside the gene matches: 2. CDR3 size: 13 residues. Germline CDR1 reads MGHRA; CDR2 reads YSYEKL. The CDR3 loop reads CASSQTGGKTQYF. CDR3 DNA sequence: TGCGCCAGCAGCCAGACAGGGGGGAAGACCCAGTACTTC.